Described below is a single T cell receptor (beta chain) sequence and its context. This sample stems from a study of blood T cell repertoires in COVID-19. Background on the study: The study drew acute and convalescent COVID-19 samples from the United States, Italy and Spain.

Assay used: immunoSEQ multiplex PCR; TCRdb lists only in-frame clones, some missing. This table has hundreds of thousands of clones, 90% appearing once. The CDR3 contains 16 residues. Germline lookup yields CDR1 LNHDA and CDR2 SQIVND (reference sequence). V gave up 4 bases and J gave up 8 bases, with 20 bases separating them. The TCR originated in a woman aged 18-29 years with acute COVID-19. The sample consisted of PBMCs or T cells enriched from blood (not recorded which). The rearrangement uses TRBV19 and TRBJ1-4; a weak D match, TRBD1 (6 bases). CDR3 nucleotides: TGTGCCAGTAGTAGTACCGGCCGGACAGTAGGAGAAAAACTGTTTTTT. Translation gives CASSSTGRTVGEKLFF.